This T cell receptor beta chain was identified in a study of T cells in Graves' hyperthyroidism and ophthalmopathy. Germline CDR1 reads MNHNS; CDR2 reads SASEGT. This CDR3 is built from 23 residues. J gave up 3 bases and V 0 bases, and 22 bases lay outside the gene matches. TCR beta CDR3 sequences were amplified from RNA transcripts. The HTBI primer set served for first-round RT-PCR of the TCR CDR3. TCRdb re-called the multiplex PCR reads with MiXCR, one entry per CDR3 protein. Of 600,000 to 650,000 distinct CDR3 sequences in the sample, more than 20% were seen once. The receptor comes from a man aged 30 to 45 with Graves' ophthalmopathy. The material sequenced was blood. The rearrangement links TRBV6-1 to TRBJ2-3; TRBD2 aligns across 12 bases. CDR3 residues: CASSEALLPGTGTSGPLTDTQYF. The CDR3 DNA sequence: TGTGCCAGCAGTGAAGCGCTGCTTCCCGGGACTGGGACTAGCGGGCCTTTGACAGATACGCAGTATTTT.